The 29 T cell receptor beta chains presented below share a single source sample, sequenced in a study of blood T cell repertoires in COVID-19. Generated by immunoSEQ multiplex PCR, the TCRdb table keeps only in-frame clones and is missing some. Of 150,000 to 200,000 clones detected, roughly nine tenths appear once; the ten largest clones hold about 1.9%. Sequencing input: peripheral blood. Receptor source: a man between 18 and 29 years old who had recovered from COVID-19.

J is TRBJ1-3 and V is TRBV28, with D possibly matching TRBD1 (5 bases). CDR1 and CDR2 from the germline V gene are MDHEN and SYDVKM. Trimming took off 6 bases at V and 0 bases at J, with 9 bases between the two ends. The CDR3 runs 14 residues. For the CDR3, the DNA is TGTGCCAGCAGGGTAACAGGCTCTGGAAACACCATATATTTT. It codes for CASRVTGSGNTIYF. The whole variable domain, remainder taken from reference TRBV28 and TRBJ1-3, is DVKVTQSSRYLVKRTGEKVFLECVQDMDHENMFWYRQDPGLGLRLIYFSYDVKMKEKGDIPEGYSVSREKKERFSLILESASTNQTSMYLCASRVTGSGNTIYFGEGSWLTVV.

The CDR3 DNA is TGTGCCAGCAGCGTAGAGCCGCCCCCGGGAGAGACCCAGTACTTC. It encodes CASSVEPPPGETQYF. V and J are TRBV9 and TRBJ2-5; D uncertain. Trimming removed 0 bases at V and 4 bases at J, with 13 bases between. This CDR3 is 15 amino acids long. Per the germline V gene, CDR1 is SGDLS and CDR2 is YYNGEE.

This chain joins TRBV19 and TRBJ1-1; D gene unclear. The CDR3 is made up of 15 amino acids. The germline gives CDR1 LNHDA, CDR2 SQIVND (reference sequence). Trimming removed 1 base at V and 2 bases at J, with 11 bases between. The CDR3 DNA reads TGTGCCAGTAGTATAGGAAACAGCTTTAACACTGAAGCTTTCTTT. Protein: CASSIGNSFNTEAFF.

V gene TRBV6-4 combines with J gene TRBJ2-2, with 9 bases identical to TRBD2. Germline V gives CDR1 MRHNA, CDR2 SNTAGT. V shed 7 bases, J shed 3 bases, and the junction held 3 bases outside the gene matches. The CDR3 runs 14 residues. CDR3 DNA sequence: TGTGCCAGCAAGGTAGCGGGAGACACCGGGGAGCTGTTTTTT. Translation: CASKVAGDTGELFF.

This chain links TRBV3-1 (or the pseudogene TRBV3-2) with TRBJ2-2, with 11 bases matching TRBD2. V lost 7 bases, J lost 1 base, and 8 bases stayed unmatched. CDR1 is LGHDT and CDR2 is YNNKEL in the germline V gene (reference sequence). The CDR3 is 17 residues long. This CDR3 is CASTPGGLAGNTGELFF. In DNA form, the CDR3 reads TGTGCCAGCACCCCGGGTGGACTAGCGGGGAACACCGGGGAGCTGTTTTTT.

This clone was seen a few times. The gene calls are TRBV9 and TRBJ2-1; 9 nucleotides line up with TRBD2. In germline, CDR1 is SGDLS, CDR2 YYNGEE. The CDR3 loop spans 17 amino acids. Trimming took 0 bases from V and 8 from J; bases not matched to a gene: 12. The CDR3 DNA follows: TGTGCCAGCAGCGTAGATTATAGCGGGAGCCTCCCCCATGAGCAGTTCTTC. As protein: CASSVDYSGSLPHEQFF. The variable domain in full, completed from reference TRBV9 and TRBJ2-1, reads DSGVTQTPKHLITATGQRVTLRCSPRSGDLSVYWYQQSLDQGLQFLIQYYNGEERAKGNILERFSAQQFPDLHSELNLSSLELGDSALYFCASSVDYSGSLPHEQFFGPGTRLTVL.

This clone appeared a few times. The chain employs TRBV25-1 and TRBJ2-1, with 10 bases that match TRBD2. Trimming removed 7 bases from V and 3 bases from J; junction bases left unmatched: 6. The length of the CDR3 is 15 residues. CDR1 and CDR2 (germline): MGHDK, SYGVNS. The CDR3 bases are TGTGCCAGCACCGCCTCTAGCGGGAGCTACAATGAGCAGTTCTTC. Its translation is CASTASSGSYNEQFF. Full variable domain (missing parts from reference TRBV25-1 and TRBJ2-1): EADIYQTPRYLVIGTGKKITLECSQTMGHDKMYWYQQDPGMELHLIHYSYGVNSTEKGDLSSESTVSRIRTEHFPLTLESARPSHTSQYLCASTASSGSYNEQFFGPGTRLTVL.

The chain employs TRBV3-1 (or the pseudogene TRBV3-2) and TRBJ1-4; D is undetermined. CDR3 length: 15 amino acids. V was cut by 4 bases and J by 3 bases, with 12 bases left in between. Germline CDR1 is LGHDT and CDR2 is YNNKEL (reference sequence). The DNA for the CDR3 is TGTGCCAGCAGCCGCGGCGCAACATCTAATGAAAAACTGTTTTTT. Amino acid sequence: CASSRGATSNEKLFF.

The chain links TRBV23-1 to TRBJ1-5; 8 nucleotides line up with TRBD1. TRBV23-1 is an ORF for which the function is uncertain. V dropped 1 base and J dropped 0; count of bases not matched to a gene: 23. CDR3 size: 23 residues. The CDR3 here is CASSQLPDLGMGQENPSNQPQHF. The CDR3 region has the DNA TGCGCCAGCAGTCAATTACCTGACCTAGGGATGGGACAGGAAAACCCTAGCAATCAGCCCCAGCATTTT.

The chain uses TRBV3-1 (or the pseudogene TRBV3-2) and TRBJ2-7; tentative D call: TRBD2 (6 bases). V was pared by 4 bases and J by 2 bases, with 12 bases between. The CDR3 sequence is 14 residues long. CDR1 and CDR2 (germline): LGHDT, YNNKEL (reference sequence). This CDR3 reads CASSLREEPYEQYF. CDR3 sequence (DNA): TGTGCCAGCAGCCTTAGGGAGGAGCCCTACGAGCAGTACTTC.

The chain links TRBV5-4 to TRBJ2-5, with D uncertain. The CDR3 loop spans 13 amino acids. Germline assignment: CDR1 SGHNT and CDR2 YYREEE (reference sequence). The V end was cut by 1 base, the J end by 3 bases, with 7 bases between. CDR3 bases: TGTGCCAGCAGCTTGTACGTAGAAGAGACCCAGTACTTC. Translation: CASSLYVEETQYF.

Details on this clone: The same CDR3 arises from other DNA sequences in this sample as well. This sequence joins TRBV6-2 or TRBV6-3 and TRBJ2-2, with 7 bases aligning to TRBD1. The CDR3 is 14 amino acids. Germline V lookup: CDR1 MNHEY, CDR2 SVGEGT. With V trimmed by 5 bases and J by 4 bases, 4 bases remained unmatched. DNA for the CDR3: TGTGCCAGCAGTCGACAGGGAACCACCGGGGAGCTGTTTTTT. Protein: CASSRQGTTGELFF.

The genes are TRBV7-8 and TRBJ2-7; perhaps TRBD2 as D (6 bases). Trimming took 1 base from V and 2 from J, leaving 12 bases between them. The CDR3 contains 15 residues. CDR1 and CDR2 (germline): SGHVS, FQNEAQ. CDR3 residues: CASSLDGGKAYEQYF. The CDR3 nucleotides are TGTGCCAGCAGCTTAGATGGCGGGAAGGCCTACGAGCAGTACTTC.

The chain uses TRBV7-2 and TRBJ2-7; D possibly corresponds to TRBD1 (5 bases). The germline CDR1 and CDR2 sequences are SGHTA and FQGNSA. The CDR3 runs 15 residues. With 1 base removed from V and 2 bases from J, the gap between germline ends came to 12 bases. CDR3 coding DNA: TGTGCCAGCAGCTTAGGACAGATCCGGACCTACGAGCAGTACTTC. Residues: CASSLGQIRTYEQYF.

The CDR3: CASSPRRDGQPQHF. CDR3 DNA sequence: TGTGCCAGCAGCCCAAGGAGGGACGGTCAGCCCCAGCATTTT. This chain links TRBV21-1 with TRBJ1-5. TRBV21-1 corresponds to a pseudogene. The CDR3 is 14 amino acids.

J is TRBJ2-7 and V is TRBV28; TRBD1 matches at 10 bases. V lost 6 bases, J lost 5 bases, and 4 bases stayed unmatched. From germline, CDR1 is MDHEN and CDR2 SYDVKM. CDR3 length: 13 residues. CDR3 bases: TGTGCCAGCAGAGGGACAGGGGTCCACGAGCAGTACTTC. This sequence encodes CASRGTGVHEQYF.

The gene calls are TRBV3-1 (or the pseudogene TRBV3-2) and TRBJ1-4; 12 nucleotides align to TRBD1. The CDR3 runs to 16 residues. Germline assignment: CDR1 LGHDT and CDR2 YNNKEL (reference sequence). Losses at the gene ends were 4 bases for V and 5 bases for J; bases not matched to a gene: 5. CDR3 amino acids: CASSRGTGGGNEKLFF. The CDR3 DNA sequence: TGTGCCAGCAGCCGGGGGACAGGGGGCGGGAATGAAAAACTGTTTTTT.

V and J are TRBV18 and TRBJ2-1; D not resolved. Per germline, CDR1 KGHSH and CDR2 LQKENI. V lost 2 bases and J lost 10, with 15 bases in between. The CDR3 length is 14 residues. The CDR3 nucleotides are TGTGCCAGCTCACCAGTGCCGGAGTACGGGGAGCAGTTCTTC. This gives the protein CASSPVPEYGEQFF.

On this clone: One end of the junction varies from germline; a read error may be responsible. This chain connects TRBV18 to TRBJ2-3; weak D call: TRBD2 (5 bases). Germline values: CDR1 KGHSH, CDR2 LQKENI. The CDR3 length is 18 residues. The CDR3 DNA sequence: TGTGCCAGCTCGCCACCACCTCTCGTAGCGCCTTACACAGATACGCAGTATTTT. It encodes CASSPPPLVAPYTDTQYF.

The rearrangement joins TRBV5-1 to TRBJ2-1; D perhaps matches TRBD2 (6 bases). Trimming took off 3 bases at V and 4 bases at J, with 17 bases between the two ends. The CDR3 is 16 amino acids. The germline V gene has CDR1 SGHRS and CDR2 YFSETQ. The CDR3 here is CASSSTLAALYNEQFF. The CDR3 DNA sequence: TGCGCCAGCAGCTCCACATTAGCGGCATTATACAATGAGCAGTTCTTC.

The J gene is TRBJ2-7, the V gene TRBV28; a weak D match, TRBD2 (6 bases). The V end lost 8 bases, the J end lost 3 bases, and 11 bases lay between the germline ends. The CDR3 runs 12 residues. Looked up from germline, CDR1 is MDHEN and CDR2 is SYDVKM. The CDR3 region is CASEGSGYEQYF. The CDR3 nucleotides read TGTGCCAGCGAGGGTAGCGGCTACGAGCAGTACTTC.

The chain uses TRBV11-2 and TRBJ2-1; 14 bases are shared with TRBD2. Germline lookup yields CDR1 SGHAT and CDR2 FQNNGV. The junction had 3 bases not matched to a gene; V was cut back by 1 base and J by 4 bases. This CDR3 is built from 17 residues. The CDR3 spells CASSLGLAGGSYNEQFF. The CDR3 nucleotides are TGTGCCAGCAGCTTAGGACTAGCGGGAGGGTCATACAATGAGCAGTTCTTC.

This chain uses TRBV4-1 with TRBJ2-1, with 7 bases aligning to TRBD1. The V gene end was trimmed by 3 bases and the J gene end by 7 bases; junction bases not matched to a gene: 6. There are 14 residues in the CDR3. CDR1 and CDR2 (germline): MGHRA, YSYEKL. For the CDR3, the DNA is TGCGCCAGCAGCCAGTCCCGGGACAGAAATGAGCAGTTCTTC. Protein product: CASSQSRDRNEQFF.

V is TRBV2 and J is TRBJ2-4; tentative D call: TRBD2 (6 bases). The CDR3 has 17 amino acids. CDR1 is SNHLY, CDR2 FYNNEI, per germline. Trimming cost V 4 bases and J 0 bases, with 16 bases left between them. CDR3 in amino acids: CASSGVASAIAKNIQYF. The CDR3 DNA sequence: TGTGCCAGCAGTGGGGTGGCTAGCGCCATAGCCAAAAACATTCAGTACTTC. The full variable domain, its missing parts supplied by reference TRBV2 and TRBJ2-4, is EPEVTQTPSHQVTQMGQEVILRCVPISNHLYFYWYRQILGQKVEFLVSFYNNEISEKSEIFDDQFSVERPDGSNFTLKIRSTKLEDSAMYFCASSGVASAIAKNIQYFGAGTRLSVL.

The rearrangement uses TRBV10-2 and TRBJ1-1, with 9 nucleotides matching TRBD1. V gave up 6 bases and J gave up 5 bases; unmatched junction bases: 7. CDR1 and CDR2 (germline): WSHSY, SAAADI. The CDR3 is 14 amino acids. CDR3 DNA: TGCGCCAGCAGAGTAGACAGGGGGGATACTGAAGCTTTCTTT. Protein: CASRVDRGDTEAFF.

The chain carries TRBV11-2 and TRBJ2-1; 7 bases fit TRBD2. The V gene end was trimmed by 6 bases and the J gene end by 4 bases; junction bases not matched to a gene: 6. The CDR3 is made up of 14 amino acids. In germline, CDR1 is SGHAT, CDR2 FQNNGV. The CDR3 nucleotides are TGTGCCAGCAGTGGTAGCGGGCCATACAATGAGCAGTTCTTC. Encoded protein: CASSGSGPYNEQFF.

This sequence joins TRBV7-9 and TRBJ2-7; unclear D gene. This CDR3 spans 12 amino acids. The germline CDR1 and CDR2 sequences are SEHNR and FQNEAQ (reference sequence). V shed 4 bases and J shed 2 bases, with 6 bases lying between them. The CDR3 DNA reads TGTGCCAGCAGCTCATCCCCCTACGAGCAGTACTTC. Translation gives CASSSSPYEQYF.

The rearrangement uses TRBV28 and TRBJ1-4; D not certain. The CDR3 runs to 14 residues. The V and J ends lost 3 bases and 4 bases respectively, with 9 bases between them. In germline, CDR1 is MDHEN, CDR2 SYDVKM. The CDR3 loop is CASSFRRGNEKLFF. For the CDR3, the DNA is TGTGCCAGCAGTTTTCGGCGAGGTAATGAAAAACTGTTTTTT.

This chain uses TRBV7-2 with TRBJ2-7; D not certain. In germline, CDR1 is SGHTA, CDR2 FQGNSA. V shed 2 bases and J shed 2 bases, with 7 bases lying between them. The CDR3 sequence is 13 residues long. The CDR3 spells CASSLNGAYEQYF. The CDR3 bases are TGTGCCAGCAGCTTAAATGGAGCCTACGAGCAGTACTTC. Using reference TRBV7-2 and TRBJ2-7 for the parts outside the CDR3, the full variable domain is GAGVSQSPSNKVTEKGKDVELRCDPISGHTALYWYRQSLGQGLEFLIYFQGNSAPDKSGLPSDRFSAERTGGSVSTLTIQRTQQEDSAVYLCASSLNGAYEQYFGPGTRLTVT.